Shown below are 14 T cell receptor beta chains from a single sample sequenced in a study of T cells after yellow fever vaccination. TCRdb redid the calling of the 5' RACE reads with MiXCR, one entry per CDR3 protein. The table includes some 240,000 distinct CDR3 sequences, roughly 5.6% detected once. Here the sequenced sample was CD4+ T cells sorted from PBMCs, taken on the day of the yellow fever booster vaccination. The origin of the receptors is a young man who received the YFV17D yellow fever vaccine.

In its sample, this clonotype was seen many times. The chain uses TRBV3-1 and TRBJ2-7; perhaps TRBD1 as D (5 bases). Per germline, CDR1 LGHDT and CDR2 YNNKEL (reference sequence). The V and J ends lost 4 bases and 3 bases respectively, with 10 bases between them. This CDR3 comprises 13 residues. DNA for the CDR3: TGTGCCAGCAGCCTGGGGCGCCTCTACGAGCAGTACTTC. As protein: CASSLGRLYEQYF.

The genes are TRBV5-6 and TRBJ1-5; D remains unclear. The germline CDR1 and CDR2 sequences are SGHDT and YYEEEE. The CDR3 is made up of 13 amino acids. V lost 2 bases, J lost 8 bases, and 11 bases lay in between. Written as DNA, the CDR3 is TGTGCCAGCAGCTTCGGGATTTCTAAGCCCCAGCATTTT. It codes for CASSFGISKPQHF.

The chain links TRBV5-1 to TRBJ1-3; TRBD1 might be the D (6 bases). V was pared by 0 bases and J by 0 bases, with 16 bases between. This CDR3 spans 18 amino acids. Germline V gene data show CDR1 as SGHRS and CDR2 as YFSETQ. For the CDR3, the DNA is TGCGCCAGCAGCTTGGCCTACAGGGTGGGCGACTCTGGAAACACCATATATTTT. Protein product: CASSLAYRVGDSGNTIYF.

Ten or more counts support this clonotype. The chain joins TRBV29-1 to TRBJ2-5; no clear D gene. Germline CDR1 SQVTM, CDR2 ANQGSEA. The V end lost 6 bases, the J end lost 1 base, and 15 bases lay between the germline ends. The CDR3 is 14 amino acids. For the CDR3, the DNA is TGCAGCGTCCGCAGTGAGATTTTCCAAGAGACCCAGTACTTC. Translated: CSVRSEIFQETQYF.

The rearrangement joins TRBV11-2 to TRBJ2-2; D gene uncertain. The CDR3 sequence is 14 residues long. V lost 2 bases, J lost 6 bases, and 10 bases lay in between. From germline, CDR1 is SGHAT and CDR2 FQNNGV. The CDR3 sequence is CASSLNGQSGELFF. The CDR3 coding sequence is TGTGCCAGCAGCTTAAATGGGCAATCCGGGGAGCTGTTTTTT.

On this clonotype: This may come from a read error, since a much larger clone is one base off. This chain connects TRBV12-3 or TRBV12-4 to TRBJ1-6; TRBD1 aligns across 7 bases. V lost 8 bases and J lost 10; bases outside the gene matches: 8. This CDR3 region has 13 residues. The CDR3 sequence: CASGDRANSPLHF. CDR3 DNA sequence: TGTGCCAGCGGCGACAGGGCGAACTCACCCCTCCACTTT.

CDR3 sequence: CASSIRDNSPLHF. Written as DNA, the CDR3 is TGTGCCAGCAGCATTCGGGATAATTCACCCCTCCACTTT. V gene TRBV11-1 combines with J gene TRBJ1-6; D unresolved. CDR1 SGHAT and CDR2 FQDESV come from the germline V gene (reference sequence). This CDR3 contains 13 residues. V lost 5 bases and J 5 bases, leaving 7 bases between the germline ends.

This clonotype was seen more than once but under ten times. CDR3 amino acids: CASSSTGSYNSPLHF. CDR3 bases: TGTGCCAGCAGCTCCACCGGGTCCTATAATTCACCCCTCCACTTT. The V gene is TRBV9, the J gene TRBJ1-6; D remains ambiguous. The V end lost 4 bases, the J end lost 1 base, and 9 bases lay between the germline ends. The V gene's germline CDR1 is SGDLS and CDR2 YYNGEE. The CDR3 consists of 15 residues. Looking up the rest from reference TRBV9 and TRBJ1-6 gives the full variable domain: DSGVTQTPKHLITATGQRVTLRCSPRSGDLSVYWYQQSLDQGLQFLIQYYNGEERAKGNILERFSAQQFPDLHSELNLSSLELGDSALYFCASSSTGSYNSPLHFGNGTRLTVT.

This clonotype appeared a few times. The CDR3 is CSARTSLNQPQHF. The CDR3 nucleotides are TGCAGTGCTAGGACCAGCCTCAATCAGCCCCAGCATTTT. The chain has TRBV20-1 and TRBJ1-5, with no clear D. Germline V gene data show CDR1 as DFQATT and CDR2 as SNEGSKA (reference sequence). The length of the CDR3 is 13 residues. V was shortened by 3 bases and J by 3 bases, with 9 bases between the two germline ends.

This clonotype has only a few counts. The DNA for the CDR3 is TGCGCCAGCAGCGCAGGGTCGGCGGACACTGAAGCTTTCTTT. Residues: CASSAGSADTEAFF. The chain combines TRBV5-1 with TRBJ1-1; D might be TRBD1 (5 bases). V lost 4 bases to trimming and J lost 3 bases, with 13 bases between them. The CDR3 contains 14 residues. Germline CDR1 is SGHRS and CDR2 is YFSETQ. Filled out from reference TRBV5-1 and TRBJ1-1, the complete variable domain reads KAGVTQTPRYLIKTRGQQVTLSCSPISGHRSVSWYQQTPGQGLQFLFEYFSETQRNKGNFPGRFSGRQFSNSRSEMNVSTLELGDSALYLCASSAGSADTEAFFGQGTRLTVV.

The rearrangement joins TRBV4-3 to TRBJ1-5, with TRBD1 identical over 9 bases. Trimming took 2 bases from V and 4 from J; bases not matched to a gene: 6. CDR1 and CDR2 from the germline V gene are LGHNA and YSLEER. CDR3 length: 16 amino acids. The CDR3 region has the DNA TGCGCCAGCAGCCAAAGGGACAGGGTTAAGAATCAGCCCCAGCATTTT. Its translation: CASSQRDRVKNQPQHF.

V and J are TRBV7-6 and TRBJ1-1; 9 nucleotides line up with TRBD1. The CDR3 is made up of 13 amino acids. Per germline, CDR1 SGHVS and CDR2 FNYEAQ. Trimming cost V 6 bases and J 3 bases; bases outside gene matches: 2. The CDR3 sequence is CASRQGADTEAFF. CDR3 bases: TGTGCCAGCAGACAGGGGGCGGACACTGAAGCTTTCTTT.

The chain recombines TRBV4-3 with TRBJ1-6; 7 bases align to TRBD1. The ends lost 0 bases at V and 5 bases at J; junction bases unmatched: 13. The CDR3 has 19 residues. The V gene's germline CDR1 is LGHNA and CDR2 YSLEER. CDR3 sequence (DNA): TGCGCCAGCAGCCAAGATCACGTCAGGGGGAGGGCTGATAATTCACCCCTCCACTTT. Translated: CASSQDHVRGRADNSPLHF.

This clonotype was recorded at least ten times. The chain uses TRBV4-2 and TRBJ1-1; D not resolved. Deletions cut 0 bases from V and 1 base from J, with 9 bases between. The CDR3 is 15 amino acids. CDR1 and CDR2 from the germline V gene are LGHNA and YNFKEQ. CDR3 sequence (DNA): TGTGCCAGCAGCCAAGAGTTAACAGCGAACACTGAAGCTTTCTTT. Translated: CASSQELTANTEAFF.